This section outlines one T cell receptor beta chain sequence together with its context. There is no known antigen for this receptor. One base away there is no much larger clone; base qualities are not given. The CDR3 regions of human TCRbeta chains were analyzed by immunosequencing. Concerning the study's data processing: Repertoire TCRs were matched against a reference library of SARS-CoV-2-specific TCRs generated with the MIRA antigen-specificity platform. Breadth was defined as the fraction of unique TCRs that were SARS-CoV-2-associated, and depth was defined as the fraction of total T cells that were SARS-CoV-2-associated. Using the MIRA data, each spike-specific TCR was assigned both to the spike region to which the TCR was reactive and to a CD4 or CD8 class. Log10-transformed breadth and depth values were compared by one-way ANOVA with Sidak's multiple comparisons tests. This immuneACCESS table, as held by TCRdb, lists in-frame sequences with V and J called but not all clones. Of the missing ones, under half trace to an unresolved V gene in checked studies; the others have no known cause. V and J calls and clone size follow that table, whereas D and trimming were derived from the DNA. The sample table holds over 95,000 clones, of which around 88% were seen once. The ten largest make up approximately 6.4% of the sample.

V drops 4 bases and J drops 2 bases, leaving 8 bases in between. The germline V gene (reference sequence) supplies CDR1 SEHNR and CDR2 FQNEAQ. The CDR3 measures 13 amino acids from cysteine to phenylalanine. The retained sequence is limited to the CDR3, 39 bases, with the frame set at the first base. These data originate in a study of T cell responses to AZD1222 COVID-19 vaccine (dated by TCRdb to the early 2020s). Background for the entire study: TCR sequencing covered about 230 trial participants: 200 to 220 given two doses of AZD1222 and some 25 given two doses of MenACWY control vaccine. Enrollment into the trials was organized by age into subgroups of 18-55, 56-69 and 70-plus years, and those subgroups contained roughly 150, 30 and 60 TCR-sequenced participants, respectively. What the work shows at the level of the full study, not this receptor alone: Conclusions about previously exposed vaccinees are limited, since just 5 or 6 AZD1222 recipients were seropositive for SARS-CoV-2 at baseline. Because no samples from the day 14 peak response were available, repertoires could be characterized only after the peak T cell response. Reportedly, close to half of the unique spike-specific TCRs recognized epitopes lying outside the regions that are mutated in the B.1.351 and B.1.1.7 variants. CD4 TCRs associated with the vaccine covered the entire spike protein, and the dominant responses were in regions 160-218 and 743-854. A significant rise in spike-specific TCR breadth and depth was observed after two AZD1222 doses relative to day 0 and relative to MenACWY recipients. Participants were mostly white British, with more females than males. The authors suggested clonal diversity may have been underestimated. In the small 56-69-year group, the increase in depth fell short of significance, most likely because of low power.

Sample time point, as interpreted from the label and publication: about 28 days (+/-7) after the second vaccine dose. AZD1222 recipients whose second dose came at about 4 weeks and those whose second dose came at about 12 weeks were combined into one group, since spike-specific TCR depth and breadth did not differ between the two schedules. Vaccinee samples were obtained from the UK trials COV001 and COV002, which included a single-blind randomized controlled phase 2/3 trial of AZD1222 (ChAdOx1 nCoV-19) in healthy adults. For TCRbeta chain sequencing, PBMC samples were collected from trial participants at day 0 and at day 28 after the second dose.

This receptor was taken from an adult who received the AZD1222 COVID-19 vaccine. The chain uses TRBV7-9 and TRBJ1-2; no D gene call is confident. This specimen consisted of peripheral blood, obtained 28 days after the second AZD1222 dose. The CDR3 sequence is CASSYTVNYGYTF. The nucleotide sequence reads TGTGCCAGCAGCTACACAGTAAACTATGGCTACACCTTC.